This TCR beta chain was sequenced for a study of shared clonotypes between healthy human individuals. Study observations and caveats: Clonotypes that were shared across a handful of donors made up around 5.5% of naive CD4 clonotypes.

This clone has only one observation. Its matching antigen is unknown. The CDR3 totals 15 residues. From germline, CDR1 is LNHDA and CDR2 SQIVND (reference sequence). V was trimmed by 10 bases and J by 3 bases, leaving 21 bases between them. Naive-designated CD8 cells lacked CD45RO, were positively enriched for CCR7, and omitted terminally differentiated effector memory CD45RA+ cells. Running of the assay took place at deep level. Each subset's genomic DNA was split evenly across several immunoSEQ plates. Under the authors' procedure: There were no quality scores in the junction-only immunoSEQ sequences, so filtering differed. Profiled with immunoSEQ multiplex PCR; TCRdb holds only in-frame clones, not every one. The V and J calls and clone size are taken from that table; D and trimming were inferred from the DNA. Seen here are some 2,100,000 clones, roughly 91% observed once, and the top ten hold roughly 1.7%.

The receptor was derived from a young man in good health. Some clones in this sample may be carry-over from other donors' samples. Specimen: naive CD8+ T cells from PBMCs. V is TRBV19 and J is TRBJ1-2; D possibly corresponds to TRBD1 (6 bases). The CDR3 reads CATLPQRGFYYGYTF. In DNA, the CDR3 is TGTGCCACCCTACCACAGAGGGGGTTCTACTATGGCTACACCTTC.